The clone carrying this T cell receptor (beta chain) is a singleton in its sample. The sample belongs to a study of blood T cell repertoires in COVID-19. For the study at large: The origin of the acute and convalescent COVID-19 samples was the United States, Italy and Spain.

TCRdb's copy holds only in-frame clones and misses some; the assay was immunoSEQ multiplex PCR. Here the sample spans around 70,000 clones, around 87% being singletons. The sample was peripheral blood. The clonotype was recovered from a woman aged 80 or over with active or convalescent COVID-19.

The CDR3 reads CASSLDRNTGELFF. The CDR3 DNA reads as TGTGCCAGCAGCTTAGATCGGAACACCGGGGAGCTGTTTTTT. The J gene is TRBJ2-2, the V gene TRBV11-2; no clear D. The CDR3 is made up of 14 amino acids. CDR1 and CDR2 (germline): SGHAT, FQNNGV. V was clipped by 0 bases and J by 1 base, with 3 bases between them. Complete variable domain (other parts from reference TRBV11-2 and TRBJ2-2): EAGVAQSPRYKIIEKRQSVAFWCNPISGHATLYWYQQILGQGPKLLIQFQNNGVVDDSQLPKDRFSAERLKGVDSTLKIQPAKLEDSAVYLCASSLDRNTGELFFGEGSRLTVL.